The 8 T cell receptor beta chains below were found in one sample sequenced in a study of blood T cells in healthy people across ages. Then a second PCR, running roughly 7 to 11 cycles, was carried out with a sample-barcoded 5' primer and a J-beta primer mix. In TCRdb, the 5' RACE reads were re-called with MiXCR into one record per CDR3 protein. The table records over 1,300,000 distinct CDR3 sequences, roughly 60% of them present only once. The sequenced sample consisted of blood. These receptors all stem from a man younger than 35 in good health.

In the case of this clonotype: With a much larger clone just one base away, this may be a read error. CDR3: CASSLSRGPFTYEQYF. As DNA, the CDR3 is TGTGCCAGCAGTTTATCCCGGGGACCGTTTACCTACGAGCAGTACTTC. This sequence joins TRBV28 and TRBJ2-4; D possibly uses TRBD1 or TRBD2 (5 bases each). The better agreement between TRBJ2-7 and the DNA end casts doubt on the J call. The CDR3 consists of 16 residues. Germline CDR1 and CDR2: MDHEN and SYDVKM.

CDR3 protein: CASSQVSGGGELFF. The CDR3 DNA follows: TGTGCCAGCAGCCAAGTGAGCGGGGGCGGGGAGCTGTTTTTT. This chain joins TRBV4-2 and TRBJ2-2; 8 bases are a match to TRBD2. The CDR3 covers 14 residues. Per the germline V gene, CDR1 is LGHNA and CDR2 is YNFKEQ. Losses at the gene ends were 1 base for V and 7 bases for J; bases not matched to a gene: 2.

The chain is built from TRBV25-1 and TRBJ2-6; D not certain. Per the germline V gene, CDR1 is MGHDK and CDR2 is SYGVNS. V lost 7 bases and J 3 bases, leaving 7 bases between the germline ends. The CDR3 length is 13 residues. This CDR3 reads CASTPFGANVLTF. CDR3 nucleotide sequence: TGTGCCAGCACTCCATTTGGGGCCAACGTCCTGACTTTC.

The chain couples TRBV5-1 to TRBJ2-7, with D possibly being TRBD1 (6 bases). This CDR3 region has 12 residues. CDR1 and CDR2 (germline): SGHRS, YFSETQ. Trimming left V 4 bases short and J 5 bases short, with 10 bases between. As DNA, the CDR3 is TGCGCCAGCAGCCTAAAGGGGGACGAGCAGTACTTC. Its translation is CASSLKGDEQYF.

A few counts support this clonotype. J is TRBJ2-7 and V is TRBV29-1; D remains ambiguous. V gave up 1 base and J gave up 1 base, with 8 bases separating them. Per germline, CDR1 SQVTM and CDR2 ANQGSEA. This CDR3 is built from 13 residues. For the CDR3, the DNA is TGCAGCGTTGAAGGGCTAGTGTCCTACGAGCAGTACTTC. Its protein product is CSVEGLVSYEQYF.

This chain links TRBV14 with TRBJ2-6; tentative D call: TRBD2 (6 bases). Germline assignment: CDR1 SGHDN and CDR2 FVKESK. The CDR3 is made up of 16 amino acids. Trimming removed 2 bases from V and 0 bases from J, with 8 bases in between. CDR3 nucleotide sequence: TGTGCCAGCAGCCAACTAGCGCTCTCTGGGGCCAACGTCCTGACTTTC. Translated, it gives CASSQLALSGANVLTF.

The rearrangement joins TRBV5-1 to TRBJ1-2, with 7 bases aligning to TRBD1. V lost 2 bases to trimming and J lost 1 base; unmatched junction nucleotides: 2. This CDR3 contains 14 residues. Per the germline V gene, CDR1 is SGHRS and CDR2 is YFSETQ. As DNA, the CDR3 is TGCGCCAGCAGCTTTAGGGACAGTAACTATGGCTACACCTTC. Its protein product is CASSFRDSNYGYTF.

This rearrangement joins TRBV6-6 to TRBJ2-2; the D gene is possibly TRBD2 (5 bases). Trimming removed 6 bases at V and 6 bases at J, with 17 bases between. Germline values: CDR1 MNHNY, CDR2 SVGAGI (reference sequence). The CDR3 consists of 15 residues. The CDR3 reads CASSHSGIPSGELFF. In DNA form, the CDR3 reads TGTGCCAGCAGCCACTCCGGGATCCCCTCCGGGGAGCTGTTTTTT.